This T cell receptor beta chain was obtained from a study of shared clonotypes between healthy human individuals. Study-wide points: Generation of non-shared clonotypes was less probable than generation of clonotypes shared by all four donors.

Comments on this clone: Its target is unknown.

Selected positively for CCR7 and CD45RO-negative, naive CD8 cells excluded terminally differentiated effector memory CD45RA+ cells. Every donor, a Caucasian adult, lived in Nashville, Tennessee. Sorted-subset replicate PCR reactions were performed with approximately 0.2 ug DNA, corresponding to 30,000 to 35,000 T cell genomes. Per the authors' pipeline: In the immunoSEQ data, sequences were junction-only and lacked quality scores, so filtering differed. Generated by immunoSEQ multiplex PCR, the TCRdb table keeps only in-frame clones and is missing some. The D gene and trimming were derived from the DNA, and the V and J assignments and clone size from that table. Of about 2 million clones in the sample, about 95% were seen once. This TCR derives from a man in his late teens or twenties in good health. Sequencing was done on a sample of naive CD8+ T cells sorted from blood.

In DNA, the CDR3 is TGTGCCAGCAGGGACCGAGTCGGGTACGAGCAGTACTTC. Its translation: CASRDRVGYEQYF. The chain links TRBV27 to TRBJ2-7, with D unresolved. The V gene's germline CDR1 is MNHEY and CDR2 SMNVEV (reference sequence). V was shortened by 6 bases and J by 4 bases, with 13 bases between the two germline ends. This CDR3 is built from 13 residues.